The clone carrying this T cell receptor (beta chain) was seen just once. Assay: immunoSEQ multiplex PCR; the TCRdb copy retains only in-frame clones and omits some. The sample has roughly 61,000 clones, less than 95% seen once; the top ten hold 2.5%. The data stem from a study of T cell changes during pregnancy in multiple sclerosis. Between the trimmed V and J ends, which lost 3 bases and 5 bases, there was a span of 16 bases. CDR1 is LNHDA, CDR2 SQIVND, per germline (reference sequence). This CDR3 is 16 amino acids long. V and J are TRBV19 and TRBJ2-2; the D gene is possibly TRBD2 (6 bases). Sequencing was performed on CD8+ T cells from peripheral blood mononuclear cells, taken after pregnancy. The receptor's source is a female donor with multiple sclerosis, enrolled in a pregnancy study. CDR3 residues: CASSMAPSVGTGELFF. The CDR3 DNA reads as TGTGCCAGTAGTATGGCCCCTAGCGTCGGGACCGGGGAGCTGTTTTTT.